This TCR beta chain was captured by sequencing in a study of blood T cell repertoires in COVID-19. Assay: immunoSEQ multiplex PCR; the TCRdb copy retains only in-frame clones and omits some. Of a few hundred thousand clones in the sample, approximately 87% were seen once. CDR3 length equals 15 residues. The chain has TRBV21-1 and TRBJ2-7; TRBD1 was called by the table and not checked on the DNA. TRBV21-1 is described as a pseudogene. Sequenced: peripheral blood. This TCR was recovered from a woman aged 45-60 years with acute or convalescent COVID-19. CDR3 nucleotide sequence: TGTGCCAGCAGCAAAGACGGGACAGACATTTACGAGCAGTACTTC. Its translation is CASSKDGTDIYEQYF.